In its sample, the clone carrying this T cell receptor beta chain was seen many times. Its specificity is not known. CDR1 SGHVS and CDR2 FNYEAQ come from the germline V gene. The CDR3 has 17 residues. The J segment lost 2 bases and the V segment lost 3 bases, leaving 11 bases of the junction unmatched. The PBMCs studied were ones that came from about 9.9 ml fresh peripheral blood. The sample originates from a study of T cells in Graves' hyperthyroidism and ophthalmopathy. On the study more broadly: Peripheral blood was drawn at first diagnosis, prior to all treatment. The study, taken as a whole, reports: Expanded thyroid clonotypes (above 0.001) were mostly also found in blood. Stable hyperthyroidism and ophthalmopathy were separated using 13 V-J signatures.

Amplification of TCR beta CDR3 regions was performed using RNA transcripts as template. HTBI primers were used for first-round RT-PCR of the TCR CDR3. TCRdb redid the calling of the multiplex PCR reads with MiXCR, one entry per CDR3 protein. The sample carries about 300,000 distinct CDR3 sequences, 15% to 20% recorded once. Sequenced: blood. The J gene is TRBJ1-2, the V gene TRBV7-6, with 8 bases fitting TRBD1. The TCR comes from a man in his fifties or sixties with Graves' ophthalmopathy. Written as DNA, the CDR3 is TGTGCCAGCAGCTTGTTGGACAGGGCAGGCCCAAACTATGGCTACACCTTC. This codes for CASSLLDRAGPNYGYTF.